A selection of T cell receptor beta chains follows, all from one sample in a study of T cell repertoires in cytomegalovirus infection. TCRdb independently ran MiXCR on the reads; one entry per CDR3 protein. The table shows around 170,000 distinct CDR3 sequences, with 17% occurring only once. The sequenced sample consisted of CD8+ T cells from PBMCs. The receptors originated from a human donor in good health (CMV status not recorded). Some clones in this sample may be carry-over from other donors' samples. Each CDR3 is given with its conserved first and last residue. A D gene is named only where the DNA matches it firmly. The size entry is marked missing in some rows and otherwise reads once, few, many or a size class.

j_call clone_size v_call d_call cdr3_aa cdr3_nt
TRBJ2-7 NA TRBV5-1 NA CASSLGGAKEQYF TGCGCCAGCAGCTTGGGAGGCGCGAAGGAGCAGTACTTC
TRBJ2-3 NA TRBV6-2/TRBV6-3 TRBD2 CASSQLAGDQGDTQYF TGTGCCAGCAGTCAACTAGCGGGTGACCAAGGGGATACGCAGTATTTT
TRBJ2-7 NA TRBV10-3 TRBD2 CAIKTSGSYEQYF TGTGCCATCAAGACTAGCGGGAGCTACGAGCAGTACTTC
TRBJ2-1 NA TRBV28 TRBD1 CASSPDRDRLNNEQFF TGTGCCAGCAGTCCCGACCGGGACAGATTAAACAATGAGCAGTTCTTC
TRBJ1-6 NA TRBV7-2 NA CASSSTGTGLSPLHF TGTGCCAGCAGCTCGACGGGGACCGGCCTTTCACCCCTCCACTTT
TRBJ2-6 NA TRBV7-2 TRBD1 CASSLPRDRGRTGANVLTF TGTGCCAGCAGCTTACCCCGGGACAGGGGCCGCACTGGGGCCAACGTCCTGACTTTC
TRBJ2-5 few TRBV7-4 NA CASSETLEVETQYF TGTGCCAGCAGCGAGACCCTGGAGGTAGAGACCCAGTACTTC
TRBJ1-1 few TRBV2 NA CASSEAWGRLNTEAFF TGTGCCAGCAGTGAAGCCTGGGGCAGGCTTAACACTGAAGCTTTCTTT
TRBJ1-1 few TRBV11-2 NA CASSLAATNTEAFF TGTGCCAGCAGCTTAGCTGCCACCAACACTGAAGCTTTCTTT
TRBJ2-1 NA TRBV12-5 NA CASGLTSTYNEQFF TGTGCTAGTGGTTTAACATCTACCTACAATGAGCAGTTCTTC
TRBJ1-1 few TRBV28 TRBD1 CASSLSVWGQINTEAFF TGTGCCAGCAGTTTATCGGTGTGGGGACAGATCAACACTGAAGCTTTCTTT
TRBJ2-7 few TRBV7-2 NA CASSLVGGQTYRSSYEQYF TGTGCCAGCAGCTTAGTGGGGGGACAGACCTACCGAAGCTCCTACGAGCAGTACTTC
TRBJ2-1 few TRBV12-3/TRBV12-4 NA CASSLRGGALQYEQFF TGTGCCAGCAGTTTAAGGGGGGGGGCCCTCCAATATGAGCAGTTCTTC
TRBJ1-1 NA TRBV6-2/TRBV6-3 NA CASSYSSFAEKAFF TGTGCCAGCAGTTACTCGTCCTTTGCGGAGAAAGCTTTCTTT
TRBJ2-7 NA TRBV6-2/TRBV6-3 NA CASSYLGGPYEQYF TGTGCCAGCAGTTACTTGGGGGGACCGTACGAGCAGTACTTC
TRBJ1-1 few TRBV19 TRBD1 CASRQGATEAFF TGTGCCAGTAGACAGGGGGCCACTGAAGCTTTCTTT
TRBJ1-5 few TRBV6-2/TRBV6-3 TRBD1 CASSSRGQGNQPQHF TGTGCCAGCAGTTCCCGCGGACAGGGGAACCAGCCCCAGCATTTT
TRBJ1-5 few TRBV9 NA CASSVDGRGNQPQHF TGTGCCAGCAGCGTAGACGGCAGGGGCAATCAGCCCCAGCATTTT
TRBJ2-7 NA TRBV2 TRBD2 CANRGGNNEQYF TGTGCCAATAGGGGAGGGAATAACGAGCAGTACTTC
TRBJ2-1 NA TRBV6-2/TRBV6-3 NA CASSYGQGLWDEQFF TGTGCCAGCAGTTACGGGCAGGGCCTTTGGGATGAGCAGTTCTTC
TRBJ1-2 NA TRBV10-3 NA CAIQGQVSEYGYTF TGTGCTATCCAAGGTCAGGTCTCCGAGTATGGCTACACCTTC
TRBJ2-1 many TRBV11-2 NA CASSLVSGYNEQFF TGTGCCAGCAGCTTAGTTTCAGGGTACAATGAGCAGTTCTTC
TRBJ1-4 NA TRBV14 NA CASSQETVRAPTTNEKLFF TGTGCCAGCAGCCAAGAAACAGTCCGAGCTCCAACAACTAATGAAAAACTGTTTTTT
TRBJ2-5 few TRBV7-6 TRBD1 CASSQTSGTVQETQYF TGTGCCAGCAGCCAAACCTCCGGGACAGTTCAAGAGACCCAGTACTTC
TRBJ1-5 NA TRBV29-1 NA CSVGSRGGNQPQHF TGCAGCGTAGGGTCAAGGGGAGGCAATCAGCCCCAGCATTTT
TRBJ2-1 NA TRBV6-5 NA CASSYSHEWDEQFF TGTGCCAGCAGTTACTCGCACGAGTGGGACGAGCAGTTCTTC
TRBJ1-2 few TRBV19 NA CASTAGYGYTF TGTGCCAGTACGGCAGGATATGGCTACACCTTC
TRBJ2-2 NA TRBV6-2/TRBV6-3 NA CASHLTDTGELFF TGTGCCAGCCATCTGACGGACACCGGGGAGCTGTTTTTT
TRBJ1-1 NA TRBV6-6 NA CASNLGGATEAFF TGTGCCAGCAACCTCGGCGGGGCCACTGAAGCTTTCTTT
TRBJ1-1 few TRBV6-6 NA CASSTGTGAEAFF TGTGCCAGCAGCACAGGAACCGGGGCTGAAGCTTTCTTT
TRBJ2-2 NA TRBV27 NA CASSITMTGELFF TGTGCCAGCAGTATCACAATGACCGGGGAGCTGTTTTTT
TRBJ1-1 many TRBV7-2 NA CASSLYEAFF TGTGCCAGCAGCCTATATGAAGCTTTCTTT
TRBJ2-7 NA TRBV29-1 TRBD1 CSVELTGQGMPYEQYF TGCAGCGTTGAGTTGACGGGACAGGGGATGCCCTACGAGCAGTACTTC
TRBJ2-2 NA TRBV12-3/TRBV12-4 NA CASRSNDGNTGELFF TGTGCCAGCAGATCTAACGACGGGAACACCGGGGAGCTGTTTTTT
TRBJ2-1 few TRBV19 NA CASAPGLLSYNEQFF TGTGCCAGTGCACCGGGACTTCTCTCCTACAATGAGCAGTTCTTC
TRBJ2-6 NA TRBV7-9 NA CASSPKTTGANVLTF TGTGCCAGCAGCCCTAAGACCACTGGGGCCAACGTCCTGACTTTC
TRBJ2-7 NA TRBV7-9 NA CASSPFREDEQYF TGTGCCAGCAGCCCTTTCCGCGAGGACGAGCAGTACTTC
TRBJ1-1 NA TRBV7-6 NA CASRPADEGAFF TGTGCCAGCAGACCCGCGGACGAGGGAGCTTTCTTT
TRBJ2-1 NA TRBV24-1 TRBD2 CATSDYGLAGVGEQFF TGTGCCACCAGTGATTATGGACTAGCGGGAGTTGGTGAGCAGTTCTTC
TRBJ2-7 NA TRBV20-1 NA CSARSPQSSYEQYF TGCAGTGCTAGATCCCCACAGAGTTCCTACGAGCAGTACTTC
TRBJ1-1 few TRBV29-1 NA CSVLTLNTEAFF TGCAGCGTTCTCACTTTGAACACTGAAGCTTTCTTT
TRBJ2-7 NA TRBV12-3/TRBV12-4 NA CASSFSGAASTYEQYF TGTGCCAGCAGTTTCTCAGGGGCCGCCTCGACCTACGAGCAGTACTTC
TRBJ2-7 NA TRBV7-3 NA CASSLWASEQYF TGTGCCAGCAGCTTATGGGCGTCGGAGCAGTACTTC
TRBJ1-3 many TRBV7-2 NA CASRDPDSGNTIYF TGTGCCAGCAGAGACCCAGACTCTGGAAACACCATATATTTT
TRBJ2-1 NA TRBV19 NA CASSITSEQFF TGTGCCAGTAGTATAACGAGCGAGCAGTTCTTC
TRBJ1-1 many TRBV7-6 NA CASSWTPGTSTEAFF TGTGCCAGCAGCTGGACCCCTGGTACGAGCACTGAAGCTTTCTTT
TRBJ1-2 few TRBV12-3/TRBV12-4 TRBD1 CASSEKTGFRNYGYTF TGTGCCAGCAGTGAAAAGACAGGGTTTCGCAACTATGGCTACACCTTC
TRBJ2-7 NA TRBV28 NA CASSLFPGIEQYF TGTGCCAGCAGTTTATTCCCGGGCATCGAGCAGTACTTC
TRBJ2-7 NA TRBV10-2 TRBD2 CASRLAYEQYF TGCGCCAGCCGACTAGCGTACGAGCAGTACTTC
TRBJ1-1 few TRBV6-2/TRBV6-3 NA CASSPPGGNTEAFF TGTGCCAGCAGTCCCCCCGGGGGAAACACTGAAGCTTTCTTT
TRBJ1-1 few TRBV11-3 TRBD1 CASSSDRGNEAFF TGTGCCAGCAGCTCGGACAGGGGGAACGAAGCTTTCTTT
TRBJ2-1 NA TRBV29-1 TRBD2 CSVEDPSGRAYNEQFF TGCAGCGTTGAAGATCCAAGCGGGAGGGCCTACAATGAGCAGTTCTTC
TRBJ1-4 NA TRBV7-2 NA CASSYGQGLPEKLFF TGTGCCAGCAGCTACGGGCAGGGATTACCTGAAAAACTGTTTTTT